What follows is one TCR beta chain and its context. Its antigen remains unidentified. Base qualities were left out, and no much larger clone turns up one base away. The data belong to a study of blood T cell repertoires in COVID-19 (dated by TCRdb to about 2020). As for the study more broadly: Samples from collaborators originated in the United States, Italy and Spain and spanned both the acute and convalescent phases of COVID-19. The material from the prospective study consisted of cDNA or gDNA derived from T cells, B-cell-depleted T cells, or PBMCs. The dataset comprised deeply sampled blood TCRbeta repertoires from subjects exposed to, actively infected with, or recovered from COVID-19. The repertoires were released in a freely available public database meant as a resource for research on the immune response to SARS-CoV-2. The samples were drawn from two sources: the first 160 participants of the ongoing ImmuneRACE study, and approximately 1,300 subjects contributed by 6 global collaborators. The sample metadata nearly always contained a de-identified subject ID, COVID-19 status, age in years and sex. Where available, HLA class I and class II types were obtained from metadata supplied by the sample provider rather than from assay-based typing. The full study reports these points: The amount of clinical and demographic metadata varied by source and participant and was provided uncurated.

TCRbeta CDR3 regions were amplified from genomic DNA by means of the immunoSEQ Assay, a bias-controlled multiplex PCR. Processing in the source paper ran as follows. The number of nucleated cells in each sample was estimated by amplification of reference gene primers within the assay. Sequence reads were collapsed and filtered to measure the absolute abundance of every unique TCRbeta CDR3 rearrangement. For each sample, productive Simpson clonality was calculated by taking the square root of Simpson's diversity index across productive rearrangements. TCRdb mirrors the immuneACCESS table, restricted to in-frame sequences. Some clones are absent from its copies; in checked studies, under half trace to an unresolved V gene, and the reason for the others is unknown. That table furnishes V, J and clone size, whereas the DNA furnished D and trimming. The table for this sample lists roughly 80,000 clones; about 76% of them were counted only once. The ten largest clones represent 44% of the sample.

Whole blood was collected in K2EDTA tubes by collaborating institutions according to the institutions' own protocols. For TCRbeta analysis, collaborator samples were shipped as frozen whole blood, as isolated PBMCs, or as DNA extracted from either sample type. Here V drops 1 base and J drops 2 bases, and the junction holds 5 bases not matched to any gene. From a lookup of the germline V gene, CDR1 and CDR2 are SGHDT and YYEEEE. The CDR3 has 15 amino acids, counting the end cysteine and phenylalanine. The kept DNA is CDR3 alone, 45 bases in frame from the first base. The chain is assembled from TRBV5-6 and TRBJ1-1; the central 7 bases match TRBD1. Sequencing was carried out using peripheral blood. This clonotype originated in an elderly man with acute or convalescent COVID-19. The CDR3 protein is CASSLLNRGNTEAFF. The sequence in DNA is TGTGCCAGCAGCTTGCTGAACAGGGGAAACACTGAAGCTTTCTTT. Beyond the CDR3, the reference TRBV5-6 and TRBJ1-1 genes provide the residues; the full variable domain reads: DAGVTQSPTHLIKTRGQQVTLRCSPKSGHDTVSWYQQALGQGPQFIFQYYEEEERQRGNFPDRFSGHQFPNYSSELNVNALLLGDSALYLCASSLLNRGNTEAFFGQGTRLTVV.